A selection of T cell receptor beta chains follows, all from one sample in a study of CD8+ T cells in alopecia areata. TCRdb keeps only in-frame clones here, not all; method: immunoSEQ multiplex PCR. Of more than 200,000 clones in the sample, about 40% were seen once. The specimen was CD4+ T cells sorted from blood, collected at approximately week 36, from a patient treated with tofacitinib. These receptor sequences come from a human donor with alopecia areata. The CDR3 runs from the conserved cysteine through the conserved F or W. Each record gives: clone size, D gene, V gene, J gene, CDR3 protein, CDR3 DNA. A D gene is named only where the DNA matches it firmly. Some rows mark clone size as missing; the rest say once, few, many or name a class of expanded clone.

NA	NA	TRBV6-5	TRBJ1-2	CASSYIDTRGGYTF	TGTGCCAGCAGTTACATCGACACGAGGGGTGGCTACACCTTC
NA	NA	TRBV2	TRBJ1-5	CASSPARSQPQHF	TGTGCCAGCAGCCCAGCGCGGTCTCAGCCCCAGCATTTT
NA	NA	TRBV4-3	TRBJ1-2	CASSQVSGDGYGYTF	TGCGCCAGCAGCCAAGTCTCCGGGGATGGCTATGGCTACACCTTC
NA	TRBD1	TRBV10-3	TRBJ2-5	CAISRDREETQYF	TGTGCCATCAGCCGGGACAGGGAAGAGACCCAGTACTTC
few	TRBD1	TRBV6-6	TRBJ1-5	CASSSETGGENQPQHF	TGTGCCAGCAGTTCCGAGACAGGGGGGGAGAATCAGCCCCAGCATTTT
NA	NA	TRBV30	TRBJ1-2	CANDQGGYTF	TGTGCAAACGACCAGGGCGGCTACACCTTC
few	TRBD1	TRBV11-3	TRBJ2-2	CASSFRRQGAGELFF	TGTGCCAGCAGCTTTCGAAGACAGGGGGCCGGGGAGCTGTTTTTT
NA	NA	TRBV30	TRBJ1-2	CAWRRGEHYGYTF	TGTGCCTGGAGGAGGGGTGAGCACTATGGCTACACCTTC
few	NA	TRBV5-4	TRBJ2-5	CASSFPGETQYF	TGTGCCAGCAGCTTCCCGGGAGAGACCCAGTACTTC
NA	TRBD2	TRBV14	TRBJ2-7	CASSRRTSGKIYEQYF	TGTGCCAGCAGCCGCAGGACTAGCGGGAAAATCTACGAGCAGTACTTC
NA	NA	TRBV6-5	TRBJ2-7	CASSATPRQRYEQYF	TGTGCCAGCAGTGCCACTCCTAGACAGCGATACGAGCAGTACTTC
NA	TRBD2	TRBV29-1	TRBJ2-3	CSVDGPSGPTDTQYF	TGCAGCGTTGATGGCCCTAGCGGACCCACAGATACGCAGTATTTT
few	NA	TRBV14	TRBJ2-2	CASGSRLGGSTGELFF	TGTGCCAGCGGGAGCCGGCTAGGCGGGTCCACCGGGGAGCTGTTTTTT
few	NA	TRBV5-4	TRBJ2-5	CASSSRTDLQETQYF	TGTGCCAGCAGCTCACGGACGGACCTCCAAGAGACCCAGTACTTC
NA	NA	TRBV6-5	TRBJ2-5	CASTPLGTFPETQYF	TGTGCCAGCACCCCCCTCGGGACATTCCCGGAGACCCAGTACTTC
few	NA	TRBV6-5	TRBJ2-1	CASSYSTGPNEQFF	TGTGCCAGCAGTTACTCGACGGGACCTAATGAGCAGTTCTTC
once	TRBD1	TRBV6-5	TRBJ1-2	CASSRQGTNYGYTF	TGTGCCAGCAGCCGACAGGGAACTAACTATGGCTACACCTTC
NA	NA	TRBV30	TRBJ2-6	CAWGLYSGANVLTF	TGTGCCTGGGGACTCTACTCTGGGGCCAACGTCCTGACTTTC
few	NA	TRBV30	TRBJ2-1	CAWSAQVAGDEQFF	TGTGCCTGGAGTGCCCAAGTGGCCGGGGACGAGCAGTTCTTC
many	NA	TRBV21-1	TRBJ2-7	CASSKARTFSYEQYF	TGTGCCAGCAGCAAAGCGCGGACGTTCTCCTACGAGCAGTACTTC
NA	NA	TRBV28	TRBJ2-7	CASSLFYEQYF	TGTGCCAGCAGTTTATTCTACGAGCAGTACTTC
NA	NA	TRBV6-5	TRBJ2-5	CASSYSRQRRAQYF	TGTGCCAGCAGTTACTCGCGACAGCGTAGGGCCCAGTACTTC
NA	TRBD1	TRBV29-1	TRBJ2-1	CSVGHRGWDDEQFF	TGCAGCGTTGGGCACAGGGGATGGGACGATGAGCAGTTCTTC
NA	TRBD1	TRBV7-2	TRBJ1-2	CASSLGQGNYGYTF	TGTGCCAGCAGCCTCGGACAGGGAAACTATGGCTACACCTTC
few	TRBD2	TRBV4-1	TRBJ2-5	CASSPSRLAGLETQYF	TGCGCCAGCAGCCCCTCTAGACTAGCGGGATTGGAGACCCAGTACTTC
NA	TRBD1	TRBV29-1	TRBJ2-5	CSVNRGRTSETQYF	TGCAGCGTCAACAGGGGGCGAACGTCCGAGACCCAGTACTTC
many	NA	TRBV7-2	TRBJ2-7	CASSSRGHSAYEQYF	TGTGCCAGCAGCTCACGGGGACACTCAGCCTACGAGCAGTACTTC
NA	TRBD2	TRBV2	TRBJ2-5	CASSGSSGSLETQYF	TGTGCCAGCAGTGGATCTAGCGGGAGTCTAGAGACCCAGTACTTC
few	TRBD2	TRBV29-1	TRBJ2-1	CSVGLAGGDNEQFF	TGCAGCGTGGGGCTAGCGGGAGGAGACAATGAGCAGTTCTTC
NA	NA	TRBV30	TRBJ2-1	CAWSPAWSGYGGNEQFF	TGTGCCTGGAGTCCCGCCTGGAGCGGGTACGGAGGCAATGAGCAGTTCTTC
few	NA	TRBV4-2	TRBJ2-7	CASSQVKDSSYEQYF	TGTGCCAGCAGCCAAGTGAAGGACTCGTCCTACGAGCAGTACTTC
NA	NA	TRBV2	TRBJ2-7	CASSVGRVYEQYF	TGTGCCAGCAGTGTCGGCAGGGTATACGAGCAGTACTTC
few	TRBD1	TRBV5-8	TRBJ1-2	CASTRDREGGYTF	TGTGCCAGCACCCGAGACAGGGAAGGAGGCTACACCTTC
few	NA	TRBV14	TRBJ1-1	CASSHRNGNTEAFF	TGTGCCAGCAGCCACCGGAACGGGAACACTGAAGCTTTCTTT
NA	NA	TRBV30	TRBJ2-1	CAWRPPRGTYYNEQFF	TGTGCCTGGAGGCCCCCCCGCGGGACCTACTACAATGAGCAGTTCTTC
NA	NA	TRBV2	TRBJ2-7	CASSEALRRRSSYEQYF	TGTGCCAGCAGTGAAGCGCTTAGACGGAGGAGCTCCTACGAGCAGTACTTC
once	TRBD1	TRBV27	TRBJ1-2	CASSSAEDRGGYGYTF	TGTGCCAGCAGTTCGGCCGAGGACAGGGGTGGCTATGGCTACACCTTC
NA	TRBD1	TRBV7-9	TRBJ1-2	CASSPRFMDRVGGYTF	TGTGCCAGCAGCCCCCGATTCATGGACAGGGTGGGTGGCTACACCTTC
NA	NA	TRBV7-7	TRBJ2-5	CASSLRFRQKETQYF	TGTGCTAGCAGCTTAAGATTCAGGCAGAAAGAGACCCAGTACTTC
NA	TRBD1	TRBV29-1	TRBJ2-7	CSTRDRGRSYEQYF	TGCAGCACCCGGGACAGGGGCCGCTCCTACGAGCAGTACTTC
NA	NA	TRBV5-1	TRBJ2-3	CASSGAPTDTQYF	TGCGCCAGCAGCGGGGCCCCCACAGATACGCAGTATTTT
NA	TRBD2	TRBV11-2	TRBJ2-2	CASSQRERERAGELFF	TGTGCCAGCAGCCAAAGGGAGCGGGAGAGGGCCGGGGAGCTGTTTTTT
NA	NA	TRBV28	TRBJ1-5	CASSVSNQPQHF	TGTGCCAGCAGCGTTAGCAATCAGCCCCAGCATTTT
NA	TRBD2	TRBV13	TRBJ2-1	CASSQEPGLAARSSYNEQFF	TGTGCCAGCAGCCAAGAACCGGGACTAGCGGCTAGAAGCTCCTACAATGAGCAGTTCTTC
NA	NA	TRBV5-1	TRBJ2-5	CASSLWTQETQYF	TGCGCCAGCAGCTTGTGGACCCAAGAGACCCAGTACTTC
few	TRBD2	TRBV18	TRBJ2-1	CASSPRTSAITTDNEQFF	TGTGCCAGCTCACCGAGGACTAGCGCGATCACGACGGACAATGAGCAGTTCTTC
few	NA	TRBV4-1	TRBJ2-5	CASSRNPKPGSPETQYF	TGCGCCAGCAGCCGGAACCCGAAGCCAGGGTCCCCCGAGACCCAGTACTTC
once	NA	TRBV30	TRBJ2-5	CAWSVGVNSGETQYF	TGTGCCTGGAGTGTAGGGGTAAACAGTGGGGAGACCCAGTACTTC
NA	NA	TRBV6-5	TRBJ2-1	CASSYSFNEQFF	TGTGCCAGCAGTTATTCTTTCAATGAGCAGTTCTTC
few	TRBD2	TRBV30	TRBJ2-7	CAWSWRGRGYEQYF	TGTGCCTGGAGTTGGCGCGGGAGGGGGTACGAGCAGTACTTC